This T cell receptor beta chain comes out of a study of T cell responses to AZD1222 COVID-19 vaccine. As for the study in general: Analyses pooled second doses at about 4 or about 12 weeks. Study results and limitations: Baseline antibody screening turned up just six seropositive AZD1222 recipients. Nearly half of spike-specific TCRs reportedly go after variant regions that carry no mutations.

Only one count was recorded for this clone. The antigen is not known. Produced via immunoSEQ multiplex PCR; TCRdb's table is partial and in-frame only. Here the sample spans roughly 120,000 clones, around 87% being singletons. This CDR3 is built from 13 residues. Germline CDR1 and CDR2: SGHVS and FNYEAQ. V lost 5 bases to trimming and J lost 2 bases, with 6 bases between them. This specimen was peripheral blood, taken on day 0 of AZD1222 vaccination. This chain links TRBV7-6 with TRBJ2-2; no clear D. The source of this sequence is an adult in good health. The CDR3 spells CASSPINTGELFF. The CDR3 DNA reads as TGTGCCAGCAGCCCCATTAACACCGGGGAGCTGTTTTTT.